This T cell receptor beta chain was documented in a study of T cell repertoires in cytomegalovirus infection. Each CDR3 protein is one row after TCRdb ran MiXCR on the reads. Of 400,000 or so distinct CDR3 sequences in the sample, approximately 31% were seen once. This clonotype occurred a few times. Sequencing was performed on PBMCs. This sequence originates from a human donor in good health (CMV status not recorded). Some clones in this sample may be carry-over from other donors' samples.

The CDR3 is CASSLLQGRPDTEAFF. The DNA of the CDR3 is TGTGCCAGCAGTTTACTACAGGGGAGGCCGGACACTGAAGCTTTCTTT. The V call is TRBV6-2 or TRBV6-3, the J call TRBJ1-1; 7 bases line up with TRBD1. The trim removed 4 bases at V and 3 bases at J, leaving 11 bases unmatched. CDR1 is MNHEY, CDR2 SVGEGT, per germline. This CDR3 region has 16 residues.